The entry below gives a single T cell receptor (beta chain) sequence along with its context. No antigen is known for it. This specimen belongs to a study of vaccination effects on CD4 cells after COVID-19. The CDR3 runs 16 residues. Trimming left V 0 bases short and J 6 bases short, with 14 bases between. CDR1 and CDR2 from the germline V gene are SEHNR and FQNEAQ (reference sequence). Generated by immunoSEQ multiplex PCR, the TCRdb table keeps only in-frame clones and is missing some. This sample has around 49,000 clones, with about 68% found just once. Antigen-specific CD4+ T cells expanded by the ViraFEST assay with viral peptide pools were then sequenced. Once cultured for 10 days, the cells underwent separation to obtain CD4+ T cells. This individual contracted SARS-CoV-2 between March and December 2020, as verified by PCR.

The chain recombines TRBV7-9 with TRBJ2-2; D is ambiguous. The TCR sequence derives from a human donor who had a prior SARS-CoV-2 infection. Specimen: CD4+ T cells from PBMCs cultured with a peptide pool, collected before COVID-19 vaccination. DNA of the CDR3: TGTGCCAGCAGCTTAGCGCTGAGACTCTTGGCCGGGGAGCTGTTTTTT. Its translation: CASSLALRLLAGELFF.